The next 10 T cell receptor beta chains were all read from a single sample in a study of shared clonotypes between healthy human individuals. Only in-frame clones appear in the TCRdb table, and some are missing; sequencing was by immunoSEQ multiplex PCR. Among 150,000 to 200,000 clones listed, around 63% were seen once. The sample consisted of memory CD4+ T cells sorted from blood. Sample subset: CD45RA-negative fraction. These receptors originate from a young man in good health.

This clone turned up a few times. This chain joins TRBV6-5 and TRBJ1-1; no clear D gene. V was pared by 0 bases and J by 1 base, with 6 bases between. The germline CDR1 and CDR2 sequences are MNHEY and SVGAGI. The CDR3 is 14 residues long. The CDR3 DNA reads TGTGCCAGCAGTTACTCGGAGGCGAACACTGAAGCTTTCTTT. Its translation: CASSYSEANTEAFF.

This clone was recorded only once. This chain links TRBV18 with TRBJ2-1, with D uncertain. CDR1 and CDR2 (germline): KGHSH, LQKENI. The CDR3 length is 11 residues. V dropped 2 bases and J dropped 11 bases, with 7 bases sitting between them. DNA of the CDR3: TGTGCCAGCTCACCAATGGGTCAGCAGTTCTTC. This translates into CASSPMGQQFF.

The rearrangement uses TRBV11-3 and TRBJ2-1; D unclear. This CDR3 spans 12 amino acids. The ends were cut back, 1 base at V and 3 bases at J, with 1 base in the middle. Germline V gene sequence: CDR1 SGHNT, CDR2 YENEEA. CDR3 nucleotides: TGTGCCAGCAGCTTAGGCTACAATGAGCAGTTCTTC. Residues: CASSLGYNEQFF.

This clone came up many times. CDR3 sequence (DNA): TGTGCCAGCAGCCCTGTGGGGAGAGGCACTGAAGCTTTCTTT. It translates to CASSPVGRGTEAFF. The chain has TRBV5-4 and TRBJ1-1; D is unresolved. The CDR3 extends over 14 amino acids. The germline CDR1 and CDR2 sequences are SGHNT and YYREEE (reference sequence). V was pared by 4 bases and J by 4 bases, with 14 bases between.

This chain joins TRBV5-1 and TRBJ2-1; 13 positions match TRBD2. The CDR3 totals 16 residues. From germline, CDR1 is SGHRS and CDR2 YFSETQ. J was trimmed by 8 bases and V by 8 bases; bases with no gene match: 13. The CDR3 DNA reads TGCGCCAGTTCAATCGGGACTAGCGGGGCGGAGGATGAGCAGTTCTTC. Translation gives CASSIGTSGAEDEQFF.

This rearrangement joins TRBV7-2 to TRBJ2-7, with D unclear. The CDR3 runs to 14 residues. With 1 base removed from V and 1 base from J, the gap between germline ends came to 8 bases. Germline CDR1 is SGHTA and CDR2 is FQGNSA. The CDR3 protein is CASSLGGTSYEQYF. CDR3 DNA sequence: TGTGCCAGCAGCTTAGGCGGAACTTCCTACGAGCAGTACTTC. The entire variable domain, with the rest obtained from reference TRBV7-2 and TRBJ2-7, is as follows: GAGVSQSPSNKVTEKGKDVELRCDPISGHTALYWYRQSLGQGLEFLIYFQGNSAPDKSGLPSDRFSAERTGGSVSTLTIQRTQQEDSAVYLCASSLGGTSYEQYFGPGTRLTVT.

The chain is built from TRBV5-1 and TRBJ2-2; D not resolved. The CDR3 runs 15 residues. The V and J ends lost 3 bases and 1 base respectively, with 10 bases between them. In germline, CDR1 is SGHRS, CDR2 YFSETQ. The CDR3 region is CASSSGLLNTGELFF. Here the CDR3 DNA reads TGCGCCAGCAGCTCGGGTCTATTGAACACCGGGGAGCTGTTTTTT.

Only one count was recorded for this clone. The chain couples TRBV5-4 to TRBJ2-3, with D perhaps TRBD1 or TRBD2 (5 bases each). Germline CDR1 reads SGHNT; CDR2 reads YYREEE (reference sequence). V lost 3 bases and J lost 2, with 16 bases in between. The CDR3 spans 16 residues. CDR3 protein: CASSWDVTEVTDTQYF. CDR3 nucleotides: TGTGCCAGCAGCTGGGACGTGACGGAGGTCACAGATACGCAGTATTTT.

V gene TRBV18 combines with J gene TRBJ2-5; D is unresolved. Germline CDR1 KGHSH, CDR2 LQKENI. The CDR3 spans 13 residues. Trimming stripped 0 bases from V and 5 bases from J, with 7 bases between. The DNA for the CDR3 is TGTGCCAGCTCACCACCGTCGGTCGAGACCCAGTACTTC. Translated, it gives CASSPPSVETQYF.

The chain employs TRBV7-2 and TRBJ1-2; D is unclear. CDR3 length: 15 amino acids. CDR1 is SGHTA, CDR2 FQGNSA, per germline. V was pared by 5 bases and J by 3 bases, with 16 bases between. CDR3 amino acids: CASSHSAASDYGYTF. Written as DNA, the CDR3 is TGTGCCAGCAGCCATAGCGCGGCAAGCGACTATGGCTACACCTTC.